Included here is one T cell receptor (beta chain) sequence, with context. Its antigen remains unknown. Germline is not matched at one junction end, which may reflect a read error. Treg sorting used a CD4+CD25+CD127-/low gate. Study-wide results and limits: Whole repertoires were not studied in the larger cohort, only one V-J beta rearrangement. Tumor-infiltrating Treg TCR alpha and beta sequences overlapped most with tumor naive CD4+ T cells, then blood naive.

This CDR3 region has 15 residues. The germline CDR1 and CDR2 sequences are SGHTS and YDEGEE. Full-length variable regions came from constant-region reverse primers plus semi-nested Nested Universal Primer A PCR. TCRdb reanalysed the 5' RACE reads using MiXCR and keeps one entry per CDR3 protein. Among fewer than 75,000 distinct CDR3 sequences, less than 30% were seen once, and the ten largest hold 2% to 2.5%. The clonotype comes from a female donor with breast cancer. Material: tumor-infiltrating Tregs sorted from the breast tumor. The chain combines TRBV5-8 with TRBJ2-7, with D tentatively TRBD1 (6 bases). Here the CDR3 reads CAGSFSLGTTYEQYF. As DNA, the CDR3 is TGTGCCGGCAGTTTTTCTCTCGGGACAACCTACGAGCAGTACTTC. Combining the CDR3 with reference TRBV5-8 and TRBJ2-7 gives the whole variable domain EAGVTQSPTHLIKTRGQQATLRCSPISGHTSVYWYQQALGLGLQFLLWYDEGEERNRGNFPPRFSGRQFPNYSSELNVNALELEDSALYLCAGSFSLGTTYEQYFGPGTRLTVT.